This T cell receptor beta chain was observed in a study of CD8 T cells in Susac syndrome. This clonotype has a single count. The sequenced target, TCR beta, came from blood CD8+ and CD4+ T cells. TEMRA cells were FACS-enriched, and CD8+ and CD4+ T cells were isolated negatively. CDR3 length: 17 amino acids. Germline lookup yields CDR1 SGHAT and CDR2 FQNNGV. With V trimmed by 6 bases and J by 7 bases, 12 bases remained unmatched. RNA, at roughly 0.5 to 1 ug, was reverse transcribed with random hexamers. The method of amplification for TCR beta CDR3 was immunoSEQ multiplex PCR, covering 54 Vbeta and 13 Jbeta. TCRdb independently ran MiXCR on the immunoSEQ multiplex PCR reads; one entry per CDR3 protein. The sample consists of under 200,000 distinct CDR3 sequences, approximately 95% of them appearing once.

The sequencing input was CD8+ T cells from PBMCs. The rearrangement links TRBV11-2 to TRBJ2-2; 12 bases fit TRBD2. The receptor was derived from a human donor with multiple sclerosis. The CDR3 bases are TGTGCCAGCAGATCGCTACTAGCGGGAGGAAATAGCGGGGAGCTGTTTTTT. It is translated as CASRSLLAGGNSGELFF.